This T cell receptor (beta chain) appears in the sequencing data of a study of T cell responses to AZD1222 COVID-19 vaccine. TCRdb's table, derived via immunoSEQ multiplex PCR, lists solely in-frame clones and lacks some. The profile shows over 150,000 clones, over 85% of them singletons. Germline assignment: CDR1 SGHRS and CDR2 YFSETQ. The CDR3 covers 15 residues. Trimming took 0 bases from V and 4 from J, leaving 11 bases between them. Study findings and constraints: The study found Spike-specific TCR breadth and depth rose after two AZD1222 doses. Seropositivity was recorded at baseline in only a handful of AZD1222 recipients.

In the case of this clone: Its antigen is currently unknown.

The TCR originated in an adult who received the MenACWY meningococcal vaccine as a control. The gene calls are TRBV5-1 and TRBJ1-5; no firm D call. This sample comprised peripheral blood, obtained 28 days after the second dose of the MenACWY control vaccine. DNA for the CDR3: TGCGCCAGCAGCTTGGGCGGAAGACTTAATCAGCCCCAGCATTTT. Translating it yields CASSLGGRLNQPQHF. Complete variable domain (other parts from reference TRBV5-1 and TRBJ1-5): KAGVTQTPRYLIKTRGQQVTLSCSPISGHRSVSWYQQTPGQGLQFLFEYFSETQRNKGNFPGRFSGRQFSNSRSEMNVSTLELGDSALYLCASSLGGRLNQPQHFGDGTRLSIL.